A selection of T cell receptor beta chains follows, all from one sample in a study of T cell responses to AZD1222 COVID-19 vaccine. Sequencing was performed with immunoSEQ multiplex PCR; in TCRdb, only in-frame clones are kept and a portion is missing. The sample holds 100,000 to 130,000 clones, 86% seen once. Specimen: peripheral blood, collected on day 0 of AZD1222 vaccination. The source of these receptors is an adult in good health. CDR3s include the opening cysteine and the closing phenylalanine or tryptophan. Each record gives: J gene, V gene, CDR3 length, clone size, D gene, CDR3 protein, CDR3 DNA. D genes are given only for firm matches. For some rows the clone size is stated as once, few or many, or as a class when expanded; others skip it.

TRBJ2-1,TRBV7-9,14,NA,TRBD2,CASSNSGGHNEQFF,TGTGCCAGCAGCAATAGCGGGGGTCACAATGAGCAGTTCTTC
TRBJ1-2,TRBV4-1,16,NA,TRBD1,CASSQSGPRDSYGYTF,TGCGCCAGCAGCCAAAGCGGCCCCCGGGACAGCTATGGCTACACCTTC
TRBJ2-5,TRBV7-8,12,NA,NA,CASSLYGETQYF,TGTGCCAGCAGCTTATATGGGGAGACCCAGTACTTC
TRBJ1-2,TRBV18,16,NA,TRBD1,CASSQAIRDREGGYTF,TGTGCCAGCTCCCAAGCGATCCGGGACAGGGAGGGAGGCTACACCTTC
TRBJ1-4,TRBV7-9,18,NA,NA,CASSSRPGGGATNEKLFF,TGTGCCAGCAGCTCCCGCCCTGGAGGAGGCGCAACTAATGAAAAACTGTTTTTT
TRBJ2-7,TRBV7-2,13,NA,NA,CASSLAHSYEQYF,TGTGCCAGCAGCTTAGCGCACTCCTACGAGCAGTACTTC
TRBJ2-1,TRBV6-5,15,NA,NA,CASTAVLGLANEQFF,TGTGCCAGCACCGCGGTTCTAGGTCTTGCCAATGAGCAGTTCTTC
TRBJ1-6,TRBV15,15,NA,NA,CATSVGQLNNSPLHF,TGTGCCACCAGTGTCGGACAGCTAAATAATTCACCCCTCCACTTT
TRBJ1-3,TRBV20-1,14,NA,NA,CSASDPVSGNTIYF,TGCAGTGCTAGTGATCCAGTCTCTGGAAACACCATATATTTT
TRBJ2-7,TRBV6-4,13,NA,NA,CASSDPYRYEQYF,TGTGCCAGCAGTGACCCTTATCGCTACGAGCAGTACTTC
TRBJ1-2,TRBV28,11,NA,NA,CATQPSYGYTF,TGTGCCACCCAACCCAGCTATGGCTACACCTTC
TRBJ2-1,TRBV6-4,15,once,NA,CASALGPTTYNEQFF,TGTGCCAGCGCCCTCGGGCCCACGACATACAATGAGCAGTTCTTC
TRBJ2-7,TRBV5-6,14,NA,NA,CASSRRGSGYEQYF,TGTGCCAGCAGCCGGCGGGGTAGCGGCTACGAGCAGTACTTC
TRBJ1-2,TRBV15,15,once,TRBD1,CATSRAGTGVWGYTF,TGTGCCACCAGCAGAGCGGGGACAGGGGTATGGGGCTACACCTTC
TRBJ2-1,TRBV7-8,16,few,TRBD2,CASSIRSGGTYNEQFF,TGTGCCAGCAGCATCAGGAGCGGGGGGACATACAATGAGCAGTTCTTC
TRBJ2-2,TRBV6-1,14,NA,NA,CASIVVGGGGELFF,TGTGCCAGCATCGTCGTGGGGGGAGGTGGGGAGCTGTTTTTT
TRBJ2-1,TRBV19,13,once,NA,CASSSGQNAEQFF,TGTGCCAGTAGCTCCGGACAGAACGCTGAGCAGTTCTTC
TRBJ2-2,TRBV28,15,NA,TRBD1,CASSSPGQGAGELFF,TGTGCCAGCAGTTCCCCGGGACAGGGGGCCGGGGAGCTGTTTTTT
TRBJ1-6,TRBV6-5,15,NA,NA,CASSYIGQGGSPLHF,TGTGCCAGCAGTTACATCGGGCAGGGTGGTTCACCCCTCCACTTT
TRBJ2-7,TRBV7-9,14,NA,NA,CASSLTGPPYEQYF,TGTGCCAGCAGCCTGACCGGGCCCCCCTACGAGCAGTACTTC
TRBJ2-7,TRBV12-3/TRBV12-4,12,NA,NA,CASSTGVFEQYF,TGTGCCAGCAGCACTGGAGTATTCGAGCAGTACTTC
TRBJ2-7,TRBV30,12,once,NA,CAWSVGQDEQYF,TGTGCCTGGAGTGTAGGCCAAGACGAGCAGTACTTC
TRBJ1-5,TRBV10-3,13,NA,TRBD1,CAISPDRDQPQHF,TGTGCCATCAGCCCAGACAGGGATCAGCCCCAGCATTTT
TRBJ1-4,TRBV5-6,15,NA,NA,CASSLVSGVGEKLFF,TGTGCCAGCAGCTTGGTGTCCGGAGTTGGAGAAAAACTGTTTTTT
TRBJ1-1,TRBV7-9,15,NA,NA,CASSSRGTANTEAFF,TGTGCCAGCAGCTCAAGGGGGACCGCGAACACTGAAGCTTTCTTT
TRBJ1-1,TRBV5-1,14,NA,TRBD1,CASSFGQGDTEAFF,TGCGCCAGCAGCTTCGGACAGGGGGACACTGAAGCTTTCTTT
TRBJ1-2,TRBV28,15,NA,TRBD1,CATGDDTGGIYGYTF,TGTGCCACCGGGGACGATACAGGGGGCATCTATGGCTACACCTTC
TRBJ2-2,TRBV4-3,15,NA,NA,CASSQEATYTGELFF,TGCGCCAGCAGCCAAGAGGCCACCTACACCGGGGAGCTGTTTTTT
TRBJ1-2,TRBV6-5,13,NA,NA,CASTATGSYGYTF,TGTGCCAGCACCGCCACAGGGAGCTATGGCTACACCTTC
TRBJ1-4,TRBV7-9,15,NA,TRBD1,CASSLTGTVNEKLFF,TGTGCCAGCAGCTTAACCGGGACAGTTAATGAAAAACTGTTTTTT
TRBJ2-4,TRBV7-9,16,few,NA,CASSLERGALRNIQYF,TGTGCCAGCAGCTTAGAACGGGGGGCCCTAAGGAACATTCAGTACTTC
TRBJ1-1,TRBV10-2,13,few,NA,CASSRTGNTEAFF,TGCGCCAGCAGCCGGACGGGGAACACTGAAGCTTTCTTT
TRBJ2-3,TRBV5-1,14,once,NA,CASNPAFLRDTQYF,TGCGCCAGCAACCCGGCGTTTCTGCGAGATACGCAGTATTTT
TRBJ1-2,TRBV11-2,15,NA,TRBD1,CASSRRDRGNYGYTF,TGTGCCAGCAGTCGTCGGGACAGGGGGAACTATGGCTACACCTTC
TRBJ1-1,TRBV7-3,13,NA,NA,CASSPSRDTEAFF,TGTGCCAGCAGCCCTTCCAGGGACACTGAAGCTTTCTTT
TRBJ1-3,TRBV3-1/TRBV3-2,13,NA,NA,CASSQSAGNTIYF,TGTGCCAGCAGCCAATCTGCTGGAAACACCATATATTTT
TRBJ2-7,TRBV27,13,NA,NA,CASSLGRTYEQYF,TGTGCCAGCAGTTTGGGGAGAACCTACGAGCAGTACTTC
TRBJ1-1,TRBV5-8,14,NA,NA,CASSRRGQRTEAFF,TGTGCCAGCAGCCGCCGAGGCCAGCGGACTGAAGCTTTCTTT
TRBJ1-5,TRBV3-1/TRBV3-2,14,NA,NA,CASSQADSNQPQHF,TGTGCCAGCAGCCAAGCAGATAGCAATCAGCCCCAGCATTTT
TRBJ1-5,TRBV4-1,14,NA,NA,CASSQDGGNQPQHF,TGCGCCAGCAGCCAAGATGGGGGCAATCAGCCCCAGCATTTT
TRBJ2-6,TRBV7-6,16,NA,TRBD2,CASSPWGGTGANVLTF,TGTGCCAGCAGCCCTTGGGGGGGGACTGGGGCCAACGTCCTGACTTTC
TRBJ1-3,TRBV18,13,NA,NA,CASSPGSGNTIYF,TGTGCCAGCTCACCGGGATCTGGAAACACCATATATTTT
TRBJ2-4,TRBV5-1,16,NA,NA,CASSFGGALSKNIQYF,TGCGCCAGCAGCTTTGGGGGGGCGCTTTCCAAAAACATTCAGTACTTC
TRBJ1-5,TRBV6-2/TRBV6-3,14,NA,NA,CASSYSPGYQPQHF,TGTGCCAGCAGTTACTCGCCAGGTTACCAGCCCCAGCATTTT
TRBJ2-2,TRBV7-2,14,NA,NA,CASSPQADTGELFF,TGTGCCAGCAGCCCACAGGCAGACACCGGGGAGCTGTTTTTT
TRBJ1-5,TRBV19,14,NA,NA,CASSAYRTDQPQHF,TGTGCCAGTAGCGCATACCGTACCGATCAGCCCCAGCATTTT
TRBJ2-5,TRBV23-1,12,NA,NA,CASRQRVGTQYF,TGCGCCAGCAGACAGAGGGTGGGGACCCAGTACTTC
TRBJ1-6,TRBV7-9,14,NA,NA,CASSSEGDRSPLHF,TGTGCCAGCAGCTCAGAGGGGGATAGATCACCCCTCCACTTT
TRBJ2-7,TRBV7-9,15,few,TRBD2,CASSLQAGGPIEQYF,TGTGCCAGCAGCTTACAAGCGGGGGGGCCAATCGAGCAGTACTTC
TRBJ1-6,TRBV5-4,15,NA,NA,CASSDYRDPGSPLHF,TGTGCCAGCAGCGATTACAGGGATCCGGGTTCACCCCTCCACTTT
TRBJ2-5,TRBV11-2,15,few,TRBD1,CASSYSGTGKETQYF,TGTGCCAGCAGCTACTCAGGGACAGGGAAAGAGACCCAGTACTTC
TRBJ2-5,TRBV15,16,NA,TRBD2,CATSRLQRGPQETQYF,TGTGCCACCAGCCGCCTCCAGCGGGGGCCTCAAGAGACCCAGTACTTC
TRBJ2-7,TRBV11-2,15,NA,NA,CASSYRDTSIYEQYF,TGTGCCAGCAGCTATCGGGACACATCGATCTACGAGCAGTACTTC
TRBJ2-7,TRBV6-1,17,NA,NA,CASSASLGAGASYEQYF,TGTGCCAGCAGTGCCTCCCTGGGAGCAGGGGCCTCCTACGAGCAGTACTTC
TRBJ2-3,TRBV25-1,17,NA,NA,CASSEYGSPGRTDTQYF,TGTGCCAGCAGTGAATATGGGTCCCCAGGGCGCACAGATACGCAGTATTTT
TRBJ2-7,TRBV28,16,NA,TRBD2,CASSAAGTSGGASQYF,TGTGCCAGCAGTGCGGCCGGGACTAGCGGGGGGGCCTCGCAGTACTTC
TRBJ1-1,TRBV6-5,13,once,NA,CASSYSVTDEAFF,TGTGCCAGCAGTTACTCGGTAACGGATGAAGCTTTCTTT
TRBJ2-7,TRBV5-1,14,NA,TRBD2,CASSFGGANYEQYF,TGCGCCAGCAGCTTCGGGGGGGCGAACTACGAGCAGTACTTC
TRBJ2-3,TRBV10-3,15,NA,NA,CAIGDGTRSTDTQYF,TGTGCCATCGGGGATGGGACGCGCAGCACAGATACGCAGTATTTT